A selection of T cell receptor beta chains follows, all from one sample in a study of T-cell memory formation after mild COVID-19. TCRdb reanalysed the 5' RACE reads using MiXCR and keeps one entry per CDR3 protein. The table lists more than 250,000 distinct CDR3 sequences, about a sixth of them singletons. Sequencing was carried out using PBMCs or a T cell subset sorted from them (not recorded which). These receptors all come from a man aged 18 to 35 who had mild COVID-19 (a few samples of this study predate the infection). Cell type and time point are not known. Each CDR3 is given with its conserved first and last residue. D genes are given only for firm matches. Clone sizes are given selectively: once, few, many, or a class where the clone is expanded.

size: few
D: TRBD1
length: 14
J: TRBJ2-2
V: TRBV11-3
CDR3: CASTKTGGTGELFF
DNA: TGTGCCAGCACGAAGACAGGGGGGACCGGGGAGCTGTTTTTT

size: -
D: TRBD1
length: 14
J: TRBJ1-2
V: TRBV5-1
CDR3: CASSTDRPGYGYTF
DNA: TGCGCCAGCAGCACGGACAGGCCGGGGTATGGCTACACCTTC

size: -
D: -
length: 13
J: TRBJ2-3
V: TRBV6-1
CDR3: CASSVRGRDTQYF
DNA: TGTGCCAGCAGTGTGAGGGGCAGGGATACGCAGTATTTT

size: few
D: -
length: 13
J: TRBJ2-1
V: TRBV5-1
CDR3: CASSLGLYNEQFF
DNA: TGCGCCAGCAGCTTAGGCCTCTACAATGAGCAGTTCTTC

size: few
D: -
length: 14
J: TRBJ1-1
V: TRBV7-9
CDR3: CASSSPTGNTEAFF
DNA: TGTGCCAGCAGCTCACCGACAGGGAACACTGAAGCTTTCTTT

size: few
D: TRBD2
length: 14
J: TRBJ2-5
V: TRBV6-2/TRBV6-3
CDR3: CASSSPTSGETQYF
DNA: TGTGCCAGCAGTTCGCCGACTAGCGGGGAGACCCAGTACTTC

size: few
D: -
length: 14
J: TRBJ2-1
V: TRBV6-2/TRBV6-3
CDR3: CASRVEARVGEQFF
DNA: TGTGCCAGCCGGGTAGAAGCCAGGGTAGGGGAGCAGTTCTTC

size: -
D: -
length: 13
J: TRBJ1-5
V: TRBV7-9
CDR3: CASSVGRDQPQHF
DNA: TGTGCCAGCAGCGTGGGGAGGGATCAGCCCCAGCATTTT

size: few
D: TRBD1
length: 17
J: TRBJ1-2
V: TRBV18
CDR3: CASSPTSGQNANYGYTF
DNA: TGTGCCAGCTCACCAACGTCGGGACAGAACGCTAACTATGGCTACACCTTC

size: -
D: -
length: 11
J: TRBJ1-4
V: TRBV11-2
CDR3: CASSLNGALFF
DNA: TGTGCCAGCAGCTTAAACGGAGCACTGTTTTTT

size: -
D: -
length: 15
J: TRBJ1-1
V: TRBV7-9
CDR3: CASSSHRVGNTEAFF
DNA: TGTGCCAGCAGCTCTCACAGGGTGGGAAACACTGAAGCTTTCTTT

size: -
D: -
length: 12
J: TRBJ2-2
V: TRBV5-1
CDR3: CASSPNPGELFF
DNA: TGCGCCAGCAGCCCGAACCCCGGGGAGCTGTTTTTT

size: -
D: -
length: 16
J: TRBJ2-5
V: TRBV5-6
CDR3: CASSTEGRALLWTQYF
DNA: TGTGCCAGCAGCACTGAGGGACGGGCGCTTTTGTGGACCCAGTACTTC

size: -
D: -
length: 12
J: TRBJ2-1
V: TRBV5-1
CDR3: CASTESYNEQFF
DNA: TGCGCCAGCACCGAATCCTACAATGAGCAGTTCTTC

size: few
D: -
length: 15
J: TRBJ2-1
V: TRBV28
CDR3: CASSWRTHQTNEQFF
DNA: TGTGCCAGCAGTTGGAGGACACACCAAACCAATGAGCAGTTCTTC

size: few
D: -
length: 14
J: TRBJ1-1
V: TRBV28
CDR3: CASIVRGGRTEAFF
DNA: TGTGCCAGCATCGTCCGAGGGGGTCGGACTGAAGCTTTCTTT

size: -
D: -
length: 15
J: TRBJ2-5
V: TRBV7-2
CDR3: CASSFQQGTQETQYF
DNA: TGTGCCAGCAGCTTCCAGCAGGGGACGCAAGAGACCCAGTACTTC

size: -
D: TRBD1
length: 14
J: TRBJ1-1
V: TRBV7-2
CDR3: CASSLRTGTGEAFF
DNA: TGTGCCAGCAGCTTACGGACCGGGACAGGTGAAGCTTTCTTT